The clone carrying this TCR beta chain was recorded a few times. The table came from immunoSEQ multiplex PCR; TCRdb's copy has only in-frame clones and leaves some out. The top ten hold around a tenth of the sample, which has fewer than 350,000 clones, approximately 90% seen once. The sample originates from a study of blood T cell repertoires in COVID-19. Trimming left V 5 bases short and J 8 bases short, with 15 bases between. The length of the CDR3 is 13 residues. Germline CDR1 MDHEN, CDR2 SYDVKM. This TCR came from a woman in her thirties or forties who had recovered from COVID-19. The sequenced sample was PBMCs or T cells enriched from blood (not recorded which). The V and J genes are TRBV28 and TRBJ1-2; D unclear. This chain's CDR3 is CASSQDGVRGYTF. CDR3 bases: TGTGCCAGCAGTCAAGACGGGGTGCGGGGCTACACCTTC.